This TCR beta chain was documented in a study of blood T cells in healthy people across ages (dated by TCRdb to the mid-2010s). With respect to the entire study: In model experiments, template switching captured roughly one uniquely barcoded TCR beta cDNA molecule for every two T cells. The study measured age-related changes in TCR beta repertoire diversity using deep sequencing normalized with unique cDNA molecular identifiers. Donors were grouped into four age groups: young (average approximately 16 years), middle-aged (roughly 38), aged (around 62) and long-lived (just over 80). Donors of different ages were randomly distributed across sequencing lanes to avoid experimental bias. Using the same blood draw, the study looked at two additional independent replicas of 1 million unique cDNA reads for two donors, one aged 18 to 30 and the other aged 80 or older. Overall results and qualifications from the work: Compared with the aged group, the long-lived group had more naive CD4+ T cells, fewer expanded clones and increased TCR diversity, a pattern suggesting age selection. Total diversity estimates from one million sequenced T cells were considered lower bounds and underestimates. The percentage of naive T cells measured by flow cytometry correlated strongly with observed TCR beta diversity. As age increased, observed TCR beta diversity per million T cells dropped in a roughly linear way, and a significant reduction was already evident by age 40. Donor CMV infection status was unknown, potentially confounding age-related changes in expanded clonotypes. Because profiling used bulk unsorted PBMCs, naive and antigen-experienced compartments could not be compared conclusively.

Its CDR3 holds 15 amino acids, cysteine through phenylalanine. Only the CDR3 DNA stays, 45 bases, in frame from base 1. V ends up 0 bases short and J 4 bases short, with an unmatched junction base count of 5. Per the germline V gene (reference sequence), DFQATT is the CDR1 and SNEGSKA is the CDR2. As regards this clonotype: Its antigen target is currently unknown. It has no much larger one-base neighbor in the sample; base qualities were not kept.

Systemically healthy Caucasian individuals from Russia, 39 in total and aged roughly 6 to 100 years, were included as donors. Roughly 9.5 milliliters of peripheral blood were drawn from each donor into EDTA-treated Vacutainer tubes. Ficoll-Paque density-gradient centrifugation was used to isolate PBMCs, with at least 7 million obtained per sample. Trizol reagent was used to extract total RNA from the PBMCs, yielding at least 6 micrograms per sample. The percentages of naive CD45RAhigh/CD27high T cells were determined by flow cytometry on a PBMC aliquot from every donor. The library was prepared using 5' RACE. Sequencing was carried out with an Illumina HiSeq 2500. A second roughly 6 to 11 cycle PCR used a sample-barcoded 5' primer and a J-beta primer mix. Each TCR beta cDNA molecule received a unique molecular identifier from a template-switch 5' adaptor carrying 12 random nucleotides. Each sample yielded at least 2.5 million CDR3-containing paired-end reads. The Mint cDNA synthesis kit, primed by a TRBC-specific oligonucleotide, was used to synthesize first-strand cDNA from all RNA. Following uracil-DNA glycosylase treatment, a first 18-cycle PCR with universal primers M1SS and BC2_uni_R was performed on all cDNA. As for the original processing: For normalization, 1 million high-quality reads were randomly selected from each sample, with every read carrying a distinct molecular identifier. Instead of being binned into consensus sequences, reads with shared molecular identifiers were discarded. MiTCR, with a Q25 quality threshold and the strictest error-elimination algorithm, was used for CDR3 identification, clonotype clustering and error correction. A nonparametric unseen species model with Euler transformation was used to estimate lower-bound total TCR beta diversity. Using fastp trimming at Q25 and MiXCR clonotype assembly, TCRdb reanalyzed the public sequencing data and kept in-frame beta chains. Identical CDR3 protein sequences are pooled into one entry, listed with their most common genes and DNA. TCRdb's processing, not the study's, gives the V and J calls here. This sample is represented by approximately 800,000 distinct CDR3 sequences; roughly 35% of them were singletons. The top ten hold under 15% of the sample.

The source of this sequence is a man younger than 35 in good health. The sequencing sample was made of blood. The rearrangement joined TRBV20-1 to TRBJ2-3, and TRBD2 aligns with 9 junction nucleotides. The CDR3 region has the sequence CSARDPSGAADTQYF. The nucleotide sequence is given as TGCAGTGCTAGAGATCCTAGCGGGGCGGCAGATACGCAGTATTTT.